The rows below give T cell receptor beta chains drawn from one sample of a study of T cell responses to AZD1222 COVID-19 vaccine. TCRdb's table, derived via immunoSEQ multiplex PCR, lists solely in-frame clones and lacks some. The repertoire includes 95,000 to 110,000 clones, 92% of them detected once, and approximately 8.9% sits in the top ten. Material: peripheral blood, obtained 28 days after the second AZD1222 dose. The receptor source for this set is an adult who received the AZD1222 COVID-19 vaccine. Each CDR3 is given with its conserved first and last residue. The D gene is left open where the match is weak. Some rows mark clone size as missing; the rest say once, few, many or name a class of expanded clone.

>TRBD2|TRBV4-3|-|TRBJ2-7
TGCGCCAGCAGCCAAGGGAGTAGCGGGAGTATCTACGAGCAGTACTTC
CASSQGSSGSIYEQYF
>-|TRBV7-2|-|TRBJ2-2
TGTGCCAGCAGCTCCTACTTGAACACCGGGGAGCTGTTTTTT
CASSSYLNTGELFF
>TRBD2|TRBV27|-|TRBJ2-1
TGTGCCAGCAGTCCCGGACTAGCGGGACAGAATGAGCAGTTCTTC
CASSPGLAGQNEQFF
>TRBD1|TRBV9|-|TRBJ1-3
TGTGCCAGCAGCGTAGGACAGGGGGCAGTAGGAAACACCATATATTTT
CASSVGQGAVGNTIYF
>-|TRBV14|-|TRBJ2-3
TGTGCCAGCAGCCAAACAGGGACAACGCAGTATTTT
CASSQTGTTQYF
>TRBD1|TRBV6-5|-|TRBJ2-2
TGTGCCAGCTCCGGGACAGGGAGGGCCGGGGAGCTGTTTTTT
CASSGTGRAGELFF
>-|TRBV11-1|-|TRBJ2-1
TGTGCCAGCAGCCAGGACTGGATCAATGAGCAGTTCTTC
CASSQDWINEQFF
>TRBD1|TRBV29-1|few|TRBJ2-1
TGCAGCGTTGAAGGCGGCACAGGGGAAGGGTATGAGCAGTTCTTC
CSVEGGTGEGYEQFF
>-|TRBV5-1|-|TRBJ1-2
TGCGCCAGCAGCCCGGACCTTATACTTAACTATGGCTACACCTTC
CASSPDLILNYGYTF
>-|TRBV28|-|TRBJ2-7
TGTGCCAGCAGTAGGAGAAGGGAGCAGTACTTC
CASSRRREQYF
>-|TRBV10-1|-|TRBJ2-2
TGCGCCAGCAGTGAGCACTACACCGGGGAGCTGTTTTTT
CASSEHYTGELFF
>TRBD1|TRBV3-1/TRBV3-2|-|TRBJ2-3
TGTGCCAGCAGTTCAGGACAGGGTCGATCAGATACGCAGTATTTT
CASSSGQGRSDTQYF
>-|TRBV3-1/TRBV3-2|-|TRBJ2-1
TGTGCCAGCAGCGCGCAAGGGCTAGCCAGGAATGAGCAGTTCTTC
CASSAQGLARNEQFF
>-|TRBV29-1|once|TRBJ2-3
TGCAGCGTTGAAGCACCTCGTTTTGGCACAGATACGCAGTATTTT
CSVEAPRFGTDTQYF
>-|TRBV9|-|TRBJ2-1
TGTGCCAGCAGCGTAGCAGGGAACTACAATGAGCAGTTCTTC
CASSVAGNYNEQFF
>TRBD2|TRBV4-1|once|TRBJ2-1
TGCGCCAGCAGCCAGGAGGATGCGGGGGGGCCGGATGAGCAGTTCTTC
CASSQEDAGGPDEQFF
>-|TRBV6-5|few|TRBJ1-5
TGTGCCAGCAGTTACTCGAAAGGCCAGCCCCAGCATTTT
CASSYSKGQPQHF
>-|TRBV19|few|TRBJ2-1
TGTGCCAGTAGTCCCCTTGACAGGACCTACAATGAGCAGTTCTTC
CASSPLDRTYNEQFF
>-|TRBV6-2/TRBV6-3|-|TRBJ2-2
TGTGCCAGCAGTAGTCCCACCGGGGAGCTGTTTTTT
CASSSPTGELFF
>-|TRBV9|-|TRBJ1-4
TGTGCCAGCAGCGTAAATCACGGTTTTGTAAATGAAAAACTGTTTTTT
CASSVNHGFVNEKLFF
>-|TRBV19|-|TRBJ2-3
TGTGCCAGTAAAAACCGGGGCGGGACTAGCACAGATACGCAGTATTTT
CASKNRGGTSTDTQYF
>-|TRBV29-1|-|TRBJ1-1
TGCAGCGTCATGCCTCAGACTGAAGCTTTCTTT
CSVMPQTEAFF
>-|TRBV13|-|TRBJ2-4
TGTGCCAGCAGCTTAGGGGGCTCCAAAAACATTCAGTACTTC
CASSLGGSKNIQYF
>TRBD1|TRBV5-5|-|TRBJ2-1
TGTGCCAGCAGCTCGACAAGCCCCTTACTCAGGGGGCATGAGCAGTTCTTC
CASSSTSPLLRGHEQFF
>-|TRBV6-6|-|TRBJ1-5
TGTGCCAGCAGCTTCAGGGGTAATCAGCCCCAGCATTTT
CASSFRGNQPQHF
>TRBD1|TRBV7-2|-|TRBJ2-7
TGTGCCAGCAGCTCTCGGACAGGGCCCCACGAGCAGTACTTC
CASSSRTGPHEQYF
>TRBD1|TRBV4-1|-|TRBJ2-7
TGCGCCAGCAGCCAAGAATGGACAGGGGTCGGCGAGCAGTACTTC
CASSQEWTGVGEQYF
>TRBD1|TRBV24-1|-|TRBJ2-1
TGTGCCACCAGGAGTGGGACAGGGGTTGGGGATGAGCAGTTCTTC
CATRSGTGVGDEQFF
>TRBD2|TRBV3-1/TRBV3-2|-|TRBJ2-6
TGTGCCAGCAGCCGACTAGCGGGGGTCTCTGGGGCCAACGTCCTGACTTTC
CASSRLAGVSGANVLTF
>-|TRBV18|-|TRBJ2-7
TGTGCCAGCTCACCAGCCGGGACAGCGGGGGAGCAGTACTTC
CASSPAGTAGEQYF
>-|TRBV28|-|TRBJ1-4
TGTGCCAGCAGTCTTACAGGGTTGACTAATGAAAAACTGTTTTTT
CASSLTGLTNEKLFF
>TRBD1|TRBV7-9|-|TRBJ1-2
TGTGCCAGCAGCCCTCAGGGGGGGACAGGGGGCGCGAACTATGGCTACACCTTC
CASSPQGGTGGANYGYTF
>-|TRBV6-5|-|TRBJ2-6
TGTGCCAGCAGTTACTCACGGCACTCTGGGGCCAACGTCCTGACTTTC
CASSYSRHSGANVLTF
>TRBD2|TRBV7-2|-|TRBJ2-3
TGTGCCAGCAGCTCTCGGACTAGCGGCACAGATACGCAGTATTTT
CASSSRTSGTDTQYF
>-|TRBV3-1/TRBV3-2|-|TRBJ2-2
TGTGCCAGCAGCCAAGACCACCGTCGGACCGGGGAGCTGTTTTTT
CASSQDHRRTGELFF
>-|TRBV7-3|-|TRBJ2-1
TGTGCCAGCAGCTTAACTAGCTACAATGAGCAGTTCTTC
CASSLTSYNEQFF
>-|TRBV7-3|-|TRBJ2-2
TGTGCCAGCAGCTCTGGAAACACCGGGGAGCTGTTTTTT
CASSSGNTGELFF
>-|TRBV19|-|TRBJ2-6
TGTGCCAGTAGTCCAGGGCCGAGAGCTGGGGCCAACGTCCTGACTTTC
CASSPGPRAGANVLTF
>-|TRBV4-1|-|TRBJ2-1
TGCGCCAGCAGCCAAGTCGATATCCTCTCCTACAATGAGCAGTTCTTC
CASSQVDILSYNEQFF
>TRBD2|TRBV3-1/TRBV3-2|-|TRBJ2-5
TGTGCCAGCAGCCAAGGACTAGCGGGGCACCAAGAGACCCAGTACTTC
CASSQGLAGHQETQYF
>-|TRBV2|-|TRBJ2-4
TGTGCCAGCAGGAGGTTAGCCAAAAACATTCAGTACTTC
CASRRLAKNIQYF
>TRBD2|TRBV5-1|-|TRBJ2-7
TGCGCCAGCAGCTCGGCTAGCGGGAGAGCCTACGAGCAGTACTTC
CASSSASGRAYEQYF
>-|TRBV11-2|-|TRBJ1-5
TGTGCCAGCAGCGCGGAGGCAGGTAGCAATCAGCCCCAGCATTTT
CASSAEAGSNQPQHF
>-|TRBV9|-|TRBJ1-6
TGTGCCAGCAGCGTTGCTAAAGATATCAGGAATTCACCCCTCCACTTT
CASSVAKDIRNSPLHF
>TRBD1|TRBV5-6|-|TRBJ1-4
TGTGCCAGCAGCTTACAGGGGGATGTAAAACTGTTTTTT
CASSLQGDVKLFF
>TRBD1|TRBV12-5|-|TRBJ2-1
TGTGCTAGTGGTTTGCCCGCCGGGACAGGGGGACTCGATGAGCAGTTCTTC
CASGLPAGTGGLDEQFF
>-|TRBV28|-|TRBJ1-2
TGTGCCAGCAGGCCCTCGACGGGGGCGATCTATGGCTACACCTTC
CASRPSTGAIYGYTF
>-|TRBV12-3/TRBV12-4|once|TRBJ1-2
TGTGCCAGCAGTTTAGCGGGGTCCTATGGCTACACCTTC
CASSLAGSYGYTF
>TRBD2|TRBV7-3|-|TRBJ2-3
TGTGCCAGCAGCTCCCTTCACAGACTAGCGGGGGGGCTTACCACAGATACGCAGTATTTT
CASSSLHRLAGGLTTDTQYF
>TRBD1|TRBV28|-|TRBJ1-2
TGTGCCAGTTCTACAGGGGTCCATGGCTACACCTTC
CASSTGVHGYTF